A single sample is the source of the 16 T cell receptor beta chains below, sequenced in a study of cytomegalovirus exposure and HLA in healthy donors. The study ran its PCR with 60 Vbeta and 13 Jbeta primers. TCRdb keeps only in-frame clones here, not all; method: immunoSEQ multiplex PCR. Seen here are 95,000 to 110,000 clones, over 70% observed once, and the top ten hold 2% to 2.5%. Source material: PBMCs. Receptor source: a man younger than 45 in good health and CMV-seronegative.

The sample holds a few counts of this clone. The V gene is TRBV6-1, the J gene TRBJ1-2; D remains ambiguous. The V and J ends lost 3 bases and 7 bases respectively, with 12 bases between them. Germline CDR1 reads MNHNS; CDR2 reads SASEGT. The CDR3 covers 13 residues. The DNA for the CDR3 is TGTGCCAGCAGTGAGCTGACTTATAGTGGCTACACCTTC. It yields the protein CASSELTYSGYTF.

This clone was detected once. The V and J genes are TRBV29-1 and TRBJ1-1; 7 bases match TRBD1. J gave up 4 bases and V 0 bases, and 2 bases lay outside the gene matches. The germline V gene encodes CDR1 SQVTM and CDR2 ANQGSEA. The CDR3 covers 13 residues. The CDR3 DNA is TGCAGCGTTGAAGATAGGGGGCCCACTGAAGCTTTCTTT. Its translation is CSVEDRGPTEAFF. The whole variable domain, remainder taken from reference TRBV29-1 and TRBJ1-1, is SAVISQKPSRDICQRGTSLTIQCQVDSQVTMMFWYRQQPGQSLTLIATANQGSEATYESGFVIDKFPISRPNLTFSTLTVSNMSPEDSSIYLCSVEDRGPTEAFFGQGTRLTVV.

Only one count was recorded for this clone. This rearrangement joins TRBV6-5 to TRBJ1-5; D remains unclear. V was pared by 6 bases and J by 1 base, with 7 bases between. CDR1 and CDR2 (germline): MNHEY, SVGAGI. CDR3 length: 13 residues. The CDR3 DNA reads TGTGCCAGCAGGTATTCCAGCAATCAGCCCCAGCATTTT. Translating gives CASRYSSNQPQHF.

This chain connects TRBV21-1 to TRBJ1-4; the table's D call, TRBD1, was not checked against the DNA. TRBV21-1 is given as a pseudogene. The CDR3 contains 14 residues. This chain's CDR3 is CASPGTGEDEKLFF. The CDR3 DNA follows: TGTGCCAGTCCCGGGACAGGGGAAGACGAAAAACTGTTTTTT.

The chain employs TRBV4-2 and TRBJ1-6, with unresolved D. The V and J ends lost 0 bases and 8 bases respectively, with 5 bases between them. The germline V gene encodes CDR1 LGHNA and CDR2 YNFKEQ. The CDR3 length is 13 residues. The CDR3 sequence is CASSQDQDSPLHF. CDR3 bases: TGTGCCAGCAGCCAAGATCAGGATTCACCCCTCCACTTT.

V is TRBV5-1 and J is TRBJ2-3, with a possible D match to TRBD2 (7 bases). This CDR3 comprises 15 residues. CDR1 and CDR2 (germline): SGHRS, YFSETQ. The V gene lost 4 bases and the J gene lost 5 bases, with 17 bases spanning the gap. Here the CDR3 DNA reads TGCGCCAGCAGCGGGGGGGGACACGGAAAAGATACGCAGTATTTT. This translates into CASSGGGHGKDTQYF.

The chain combines TRBV6-1 with TRBJ2-7, with D tentatively TRBD2 (5 bases). The CDR3 is 14 amino acids. Germline values: CDR1 MNHNS, CDR2 SASEGT. Trimming took 6 bases from V and 6 from J, leaving 18 bases between them. The CDR3 nucleotides are TGTGCCAGCAGCGAGAAAATGAGGGTAGGCGAGCAGTACTTC. This gives the protein CASSEKMRVGEQYF.

The chain links TRBV7-9 to TRBJ2-2; 7 nucleotides line up with TRBD1. The CDR3 has 16 amino acids. From germline, CDR1 is SEHNR and CDR2 FQNEAQ (reference sequence). J lost 1 base, V lost 5 bases, and 7 bases had no gene match. CDR3 DNA sequence: TGTGCCAGCAGCCAAAGAGGGACAGTGAACACCGGGGAGCTGTTTTTT. Residues: CASSQRGTVNTGELFF.

V gene TRBV4-2 combines with J gene TRBJ2-1, with 9 bases identical to TRBD2. Germline V gene sequence: CDR1 LGHNA, CDR2 YNFKEQ. Trimming removed 0 bases from V and 5 bases from J; junction bases left unmatched: 5. This CDR3 region has 16 residues. The CDR3 is CASSQDPAGGHNEQFF. In DNA form, the CDR3 reads TGTGCCAGCAGCCAAGACCCCGCGGGGGGGCACAATGAGCAGTTCTTC.

The V and J genes are TRBV6-5 and TRBJ2-7; TRBD1 is a possible D gene (6 bases). Germline V CDR1 and CDR2: MNHEY, SVGAGI. The ends were cut back, 5 bases at V and 3 bases at J, with 17 bases in the middle. The CDR3 loop spans 15 amino acids. This chain's CDR3 is CASSRPGQLDYEQYF. DNA for the CDR3: TGTGCCAGCAGTCGACCCGGACAGTTGGACTACGAGCAGTACTTC.

V gene TRBV11-2 combines with J gene TRBJ2-7; 9 bases line up with TRBD2. CDR3 length equals 15 residues. Unmatched junction bases numbered 5, after V lost 1 base and J lost 4 bases. Per germline, CDR1 SGHAT and CDR2 FQNNGV. DNA of the CDR3: TGTGCCAGCAGCTTAGGGGGCGGGGGGGCGTACGAGCAGTACTTC. It codes for CASSLGGGGAYEQYF.

The CDR3 reads CASGLTGDTDTQYF. The DNA of the CDR3 is TGTGCCAGCGGACTGACAGGAGACACAGATACGCAGTATTTT. The V call is TRBV11-1, the J call TRBJ2-3; D possibly corresponds to TRBD1 (6 bases). The CDR3 sequence is 14 residues long. The V end was cut by 8 bases, the J end by 2 bases, with 14 bases between. Germline loops: CDR1 SGHAT, CDR2 FQDESV (reference sequence). Supplemented by reference TRBV11-1 and TRBJ2-3, the full variable domain reads EAEVAQSPRYKITEKSQAVAFWCDPISGHATLYWYRQILGQGPELLVQFQDESVVDDSQLPKDRFSAERLKGVDSTLKIQPAELGDSAMYLCASGLTGDTDTQYFGPGTRLTVL.

The chain has TRBV7-2 and TRBJ2-7, with TRBD1 identical over 8 bases. Trimming at V came to 0 bases and at J to 2 bases, leaving 6 bases not matched to a gene. This CDR3 region has 16 residues. In germline, CDR1 is SGHTA, CDR2 FQGNSA. The CDR3 protein is CASSLATGVMTYEQYF. CDR3 sequence (DNA): TGTGCCAGCAGCTTAGCGACAGGGGTAATGACCTACGAGCAGTACTTC.

The chain employs TRBV13 and TRBJ2-7, with D possibly matching TRBD1 (5 bases). Trimming removed 5 bases at V and 2 bases at J, with 16 bases between. The CDR3 is 15 amino acids. Germline V gene lookup returns CDR1 PRHDT and CDR2 FYEKMQ (reference sequence). CDR3 in DNA: TGTGCCAGCAGCCTACCGACAGAACACACCTACGAGCAGTACTTC. Its translation is CASSLPTEHTYEQYF.

The chain carries TRBV19 and TRBJ2-1, with 7 bases fitting TRBD2. V shed 5 bases, J shed 2 bases, and the junction held 6 bases outside the gene matches. The CDR3 is made up of 15 amino acids. Germline V gives CDR1 LNHDA, CDR2 SQIVND (reference sequence). In DNA, the CDR3 is TGTGCCAGTAGTCATGCGGGAGTTACCTACAATGAGCAGTTCTTC. Encoded protein: CASSHAGVTYNEQFF.

CDR3 nucleotide sequence: TGTGCCTGGAGTACCCTAGCTGCCTACGAGCAGTACTTC. This codes for CAWSTLAAYEQYF. The chain uses TRBV30 and TRBJ2-7; a possible D gene is TRBD2 (5 bases). The CDR3 is 13 amino acids. Germline loops: CDR1 GTSNPN, CDR2 SVGIG (reference sequence). Trimming left V 2 bases short and J 2 bases short, with 10 bases between.